These 14 T cell receptor beta chains share one sample of origin, sequenced in a study of blood T cell repertoires in COVID-19 (dated by TCRdb to the early 2020s). Preparation of the library involved the immunoSEQ multiplex PCR assay. In its TCRdb copy, this immuneACCESS table keeps in-frame sequences only and misses some clones. Where compared with another copy, unresolved V genes explain less than half of these, and the others have no known cause. In this sample the table shows 300,000 to 450,000 clones, about 85% of which occur a single time. 3.6% of the sample lies in the top ten. The sample taken for sequencing was peripheral blood. All receptors come from a woman between 18 and 29 years old with acute or convalescent COVID-19.

This chain connects TRBV6-5 to TRBJ1-2, with D tentatively TRBD1 (6 bases). Germline CDR1 and CDR2: MNHEY and SVGAGI. This CDR3 is built from 11 residues. V lost 10 bases to trimming and J lost 9 bases, with 15 bases between them. CDR3 in amino acids: CAKREGVSYTF. CDR3 sequence (DNA): TGTGCCAAGAGGGAGGGGGTTAGCTACACCTTC.

This clone was counted once. The genes are TRBV24-1 and TRBJ2-2, with TRBD1 matching over 8 bases. From germline, CDR1 is KGHDR and CDR2 SFDVKD. Germline trimming cut 2 bases from V and 2 bases from J; bases unmatched to any gene: 3. The CDR3 contains 16 residues. CDR3 in DNA: TGTGCCACCAGTGATTACGACAGGGGAAACACCGGGGAGCTGTTTTTT. This translates into CATSDYDRGNTGELFF.

V and J are TRBV20-1 and TRBJ1-2; D is unresolved. V was shortened by 3 bases and J by 5 bases, with 13 bases between the two germline ends. Looked up from germline, CDR1 is DFQATT and CDR2 is SNEGSKA (reference sequence). The CDR3 contains 13 residues. In DNA form, the CDR3 reads TGCAGTGCTAGTCACACAGTCGATTATGGCTACACCTTC. Its translation is CSASHTVDYGYTF.

The rearrangement joins TRBV5-1 to TRBJ1-4; D not resolved. Germline V gene data show CDR1 as SGHRS and CDR2 as YFSETQ. The CDR3 covers 14 residues. V dropped 0 bases and J dropped 7 bases, with 10 bases sitting between them. The CDR3 protein is CASSLGQFGEKLFF. DNA for the CDR3: TGCGCCAGCAGCTTGGGGCAGTTTGGTGAAAAACTGTTTTTT.

This clone occurred once. This chain joins TRBV2 and TRBJ2-1, with TRBD2 as a possible D gene (6 bases). The CDR3 runs 15 residues. V lost 8 bases and J 3 bases, leaving 17 bases between the germline ends. Germline values: CDR1 SNHLY, CDR2 FYNNEI. The CDR3 DNA is TGTGCCAGCGTTCGTGGTGGAGGGGTCTACAATGAGCAGTTCTTC. Translation gives CASVRGGGVYNEQFF. Full variable domain (outside the CDR3, taken from reference TRBV2 and TRBJ2-1): EPEVTQTPSHQVTQMGQEVILRCVPISNHLYFYWYRQILGQKVEFLVSFYNNEISEKSEIFDDQFSVERPDGSNFTLKIRSTKLEDSAMYFCASVRGGGVYNEQFFGPGTRLTVL.

The chain uses TRBV6-5 and TRBJ1-2; D not resolved. This CDR3 has 13 amino acids. Trimming cost V 0 bases and J 4 bases, with 6 bases left between them. Germline lookup yields CDR1 MNHEY and CDR2 SVGAGI. The CDR3 loop reads CASSYSEVYGYTF. The CDR3 DNA sequence: TGTGCCAGCAGTTACTCGGAGGTCTATGGCTACACCTTC.

The chain uses TRBV19 and TRBJ2-6; D unclear. The CDR3 extends over 15 amino acids. CDR1 and CDR2 from the germline V gene are LNHDA and SQIVND (reference sequence). The V and J ends lost 0 bases and 2 bases respectively, with 5 bases between them. The CDR3 bases are TGTGCCAGTAGTATAGAGGGCGCTGGGGCCAACGTCCTGACTTTC. It translates to CASSIEGAGANVLTF.

V and J are TRBV7-9 and TRBJ2-1, with TRBD2 matching over 8 bases. The CDR3 is 18 amino acids. CDR1 and CDR2 from the germline V gene are SEHNR and FQNEAQ (reference sequence). Germline trimming cut 3 bases from V and 7 bases from J; bases unmatched to any gene: 17. The CDR3 is CASSFGSLGRADKNEQFF. CDR3 bases: TGTGCCAGCAGCTTCGGTTCTCTCGGGAGGGCCGACAAGAATGAGCAGTTCTTC. Supplemented by reference TRBV7-9 and TRBJ2-1, the full variable domain reads DTGVSQNPRHKITKRGQNVTFRCDPISEHNRLYWYRQTLGQGPEFLTYFQNEAQLEKSRLLSDRFSAERPKGSFSTLEIQRTEQGDSAMYLCASSFGSLGRADKNEQFFGPGTRLTVL.

This clone was seen just once. V gene TRBV15 combines with J gene TRBJ2-3; D is possibly TRBD2 (6 bases). This CDR3 region has 18 residues. Germline V gene data show CDR1 as LNHNV and CDR2 as YYDKDF (reference sequence). Trimming shortened V by 1 base and J by 0 bases, and 17 bases separated the two germline ends. CDR3 nucleotides: TGTGCCACCAGCAGAGGCCCGGGGACTTCCCTTAGCACAGATACGCAGTATTTT. This encodes CATSRGPGTSLSTDTQYF. The whole variable domain, filled in from reference TRBV15 and TRBJ2-3, reads DAMVIQNPRYQVTQFGKPVTLSCSQTLNHNVMYWYQQKSSQAPKLLFHYYDKDFNNEADTPDNFQSRRPNTSFCFLDIRSPGLGDTAMYLCATSRGPGTSLSTDTQYFGPGTRLTVL.

V is TRBV11-2 and J is TRBJ1-4; 7 bases line up with TRBD1. Germline CDR1 is SGHAT and CDR2 is FQNNGV. The V gene end was trimmed by 2 bases and the J gene end by 0 bases; junction bases not matched to a gene: 0. The CDR3 consists of 15 residues. The CDR3 here is CASSLQGATNEKLFF. Written as DNA, the CDR3 is TGTGCCAGCAGCTTACAGGGGGCAACTAATGAAAAACTGTTTTTT.

The CDR3 spells CASSRTTNEKLFF. For the CDR3, the DNA is TGTGCCAGCAGTCGTACAACTAATGAAAAACTGTTTTTT. This chain connects TRBV9 to TRBJ1-4; D unclear. The CDR3 loop spans 13 amino acids. V lost 5 bases and J lost 0, with 5 bases in between. Germline loops: CDR1 SGDLS, CDR2 YYNGEE.

J is TRBJ2-6 and V is TRBV29-1, with D maybe TRBD2 (6 bases). Germline V gene lookup returns CDR1 SQVTM and CDR2 ANQGSEA. Trimming removed 5 bases from V and 0 bases from J, with 14 bases in between. CDR3 size: 16 residues. The CDR3 bases are TGCAGCGTTACCCCGGGACTCTCCTCTGGGGCCAACGTCCTGACTTTC. Translated, it gives CSVTPGLSSGANVLTF.

This clone appeared a single time. Other DNA sequences in the sample encode the same CDR3. The chain couples TRBV5-1 to TRBJ2-7; 9 bases fit TRBD1. CDR1 and CDR2 from the germline V gene are SGHRS and YFSETQ. This CDR3 spans 14 amino acids. V trimming: 4 bases; J trimming: 3 bases; junction bases outside the gene matches: 5. This CDR3 is CASSLGQGIYEQYF. CDR3 coding DNA: TGCGCCAGCAGCCTGGGACAGGGAATCTACGAGCAGTACTTC.

This chain uses TRBV5-1 with TRBJ1-2; TRBD1 aligns across 9 bases. Germline CDR1 and CDR2: SGHRS and YFSETQ. The V segment lost 0 bases and the J segment 7 bases; nucleotides outside the gene matches: 7. CDR3 length: 15 residues. The CDR3 here is CASSLGTGASIGYTF. As DNA, the CDR3 is TGCGCCAGCAGCTTGGGGACAGGGGCCTCTATTGGCTACACCTTC. Complete variable domain (other parts from reference TRBV5-1 and TRBJ1-2): KAGVTQTPRYLIKTRGQQVTLSCSPISGHRSVSWYQQTPGQGLQFLFEYFSETQRNKGNFPGRFSGRQFSNSRSEMNVSTLELGDSALYLCASSLGTGASIGYTFGSGTRLTVV.